This T cell receptor beta chain emerged from a study of control samples from healthy donors and cancer patients. Assay used: immunoSEQ multiplex PCR; TCRdb lists only in-frame clones, some missing. The table includes tens of thousands of clones, roughly 83% detected once. Trimming removed 6 bases from V and 5 bases from J, with 20 bases in between. CDR1 is MNHEY and CDR2 is SMNVEV in the germline V gene (reference sequence). The CDR3 runs 17 residues. The specimen was PBMCs. The source of this sequence is a man aged 65 to 85 with lung cancer. The chain couples TRBV27 to TRBJ1-6, with D hard to call. The CDR3 sequence: CASRPTRKNLDNSPLHF. CDR3 DNA: TGTGCCAGCAGGCCCACTCGAAAAAATTTAGATAATTCACCCCTCCACTTT.